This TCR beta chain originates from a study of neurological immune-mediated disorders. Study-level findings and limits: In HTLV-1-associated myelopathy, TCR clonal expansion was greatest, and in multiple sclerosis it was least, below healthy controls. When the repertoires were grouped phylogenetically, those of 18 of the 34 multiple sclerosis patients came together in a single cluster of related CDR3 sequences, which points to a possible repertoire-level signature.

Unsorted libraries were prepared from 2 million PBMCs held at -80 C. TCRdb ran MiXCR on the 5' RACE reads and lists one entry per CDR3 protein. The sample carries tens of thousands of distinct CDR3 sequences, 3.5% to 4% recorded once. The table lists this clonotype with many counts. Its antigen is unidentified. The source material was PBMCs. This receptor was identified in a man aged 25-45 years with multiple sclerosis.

CDR3 amino acids: CASSSMASSTDTQYF. CDR3 coding DNA: TGCGCCAGCAGCTCGATGGCGTCTAGCACAGATACGCAGTATTTT. The V gene is TRBV5-1, the J gene TRBJ2-3; no clear D. This CDR3 is built from 15 residues. Looked up from germline, CDR1 is SGHRS and CDR2 is YFSETQ. V was pared by 3 bases and J by 0 bases, with 11 bases between.